The rows below give T cell receptor beta chains drawn from one sample of a study of blood T cell repertoires in COVID-19. Measured with immunoSEQ multiplex PCR; TCRdb has only the in-frame clones, and not every one. The sample lists roughly 280,000 clones, around 87% occurring once. Sequencing was done on a sample of peripheral blood. These receptors were collected from a woman aged 50 to 60 who had recovered from COVID-19. Each CDR3 is given with its conserved first and last residue. The D gene is left open where the match is weak. Size tells how often a clone was seen (once, few, many) or the class of an expanded clone, and some rows leave it out.

.	TRBV5-6	TRBJ1-4	TRBD1	CASSQPGTGVEKLFF	TGTGCCAGCAGCCAACCCGGGACAGGGGTAGAAAAACTGTTTTTT
once	TRBV7-9	TRBJ2-1	TRBD2	CASSLARTSGGAGNEQFF	TGTGCCAGCAGCTTAGCGCGTACTAGCGGGGGGGCAGGAAATGAGCAGTTCTTC
.	TRBV27	TRBJ1-2	.	CASSLQAGRYGYTF	TGTGCCAGCAGTTTACAGGCAGGCCGCTATGGCTACACCTTC
once	TRBV18	TRBJ2-2	TRBD1	CASSPGVTGGTTGELFF	TGTGCCAGCTCACCAGGAGTTACAGGGGGCACCACCGGGGAGCTGTTTTTT
.	TRBV19	TRBJ2-1	.	CASSSSPQGNEQFF	TGTGCCAGTAGTTCCAGCCCCCAGGGGAATGAGCAGTTCTTC
.	TRBV4-3	TRBJ1-6	.	CASSQDQGTPLHF	TGCGCCAGCAGCCAAGATCAGGGGACACCCCTCCACTTT
.	TRBV29-1	TRBJ2-3	.	CSVDPLSDTQYF	TGCAGCGTTGACCCCCTTTCAGATACGCAGTATTTT
.	TRBV7-3	TRBJ2-3	TRBD2	CASSSGLAGAVGTDTQYF	TGTGCCAGCAGCTCAGGACTAGCGGGAGCTGTGGGCACAGATACGCAGTATTTT
.	TRBV6-5	TRBJ2-3	TRBD2	CASSYNGAGEDTQYF	TGTGCCAGCAGTTACAATGGAGCGGGGGAAGATACGCAGTATTTT
few	TRBV24-1	TRBJ2-2	TRBD1	CATSDSWTGGHNTGELFF	TGTGCCACCAGTGACTCTTGGACAGGGGGTCATAACACCGGGGAGCTGTTTTTT
few	TRBV28	TRBJ1-1	.	CASLYGGTEAFF	TGTGCCAGCCTCTACGGGGGAACTGAAGCTTTCTTT
.	TRBV27	TRBJ2-7	.	CASSPSTREQYF	TGTGCCAGCAGTCCCTCCACCCGGGAGCAGTACTTC
.	TRBV4-3	TRBJ2-7	.	CASSQGEPGNYEQYF	TGCGCCAGCAGCCAAGGGGAACCGGGGAACTACGAGCAGTACTTC
.	TRBV28	TRBJ1-3	.	CASRDISSGNTIYF	TGTGCCAGCAGGGACATAAGCTCTGGAAACACCATATATTTT
few	TRBV30	TRBJ2-3	TRBD2	CAWSMASGSIYTQYF	TGTGCCTGGAGTATGGCTAGCGGGAGTATTTATACGCAGTATTTT
.	TRBV6-6	TRBJ1-6	.	CVSSSYNSPLHF	TGTGTCTCGAGCTCCTATAATTCACCCCTCCACTTT
.	TRBV19	TRBJ2-5	.	CASSRSRPGETQYF	TGTGCCAGTAGTAGGTCCCGACCAGGGGAGACCCAGTACTTC
.	TRBV7-9	TRBJ1-1	TRBD1	CASSPGGGEAFF	TGTGCCAGCAGCCCAGGGGGTGGTGAAGCTTTCTTT
.	TRBV18	TRBJ2-5	.	CASSPWASRETQYF	TGTGCCAGCTCACCATGGGCTAGCCGAGAGACCCAGTACTTC
once	TRBV9	TRBJ2-1	TRBD2	CASSASGRANNEQFF	TGTGCCAGCAGCGCTAGCGGGAGGGCCAACAATGAGCAGTTCTTC
.	TRBV27	TRBJ2-1	.	CASSFSGLGNNEQFF	TGTGCCAGCAGTTTCTCCGGACTGGGAAACAATGAGCAGTTCTTC
.	TRBV6-2/TRBV6-3	TRBJ2-1	.	CASSYGASEADEQFF	TGTGCCAGCAGTTACGGAGCCTCTGAGGCAGATGAGCAGTTCTTC
.	TRBV5-1	TRBJ1-1	.	CASSLRGRVGKNTEAFF	TGCGCCAGCAGCTTAAGAGGCAGGGTGGGGAAGAACACTGAAGCTTTCTTT